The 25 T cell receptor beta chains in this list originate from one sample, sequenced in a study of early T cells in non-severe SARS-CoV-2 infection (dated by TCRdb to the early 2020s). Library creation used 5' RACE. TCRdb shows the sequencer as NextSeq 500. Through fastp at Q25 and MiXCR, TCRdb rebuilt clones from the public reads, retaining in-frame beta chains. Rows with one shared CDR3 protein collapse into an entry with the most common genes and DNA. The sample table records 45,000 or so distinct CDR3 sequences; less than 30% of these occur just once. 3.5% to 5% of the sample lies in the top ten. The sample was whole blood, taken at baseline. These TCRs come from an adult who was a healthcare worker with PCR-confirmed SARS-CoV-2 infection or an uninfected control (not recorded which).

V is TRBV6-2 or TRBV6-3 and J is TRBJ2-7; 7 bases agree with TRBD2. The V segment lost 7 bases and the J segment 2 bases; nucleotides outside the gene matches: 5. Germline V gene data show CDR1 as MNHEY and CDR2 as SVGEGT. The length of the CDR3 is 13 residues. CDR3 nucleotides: TGTGCCAGCACCCGGGGGGATACCTACGAGCAGTACTTC. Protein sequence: CASTRGDTYEQYF.

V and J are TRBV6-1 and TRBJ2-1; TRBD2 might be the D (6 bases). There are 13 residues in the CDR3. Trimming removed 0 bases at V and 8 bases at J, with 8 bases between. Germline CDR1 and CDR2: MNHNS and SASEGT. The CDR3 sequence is CASSEAGEDEQFF. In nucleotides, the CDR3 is TGTGCCAGCAGTGAAGCTGGGGAGGATGAGCAGTTCTTC.

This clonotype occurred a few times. The DNA for the CDR3 is TGTGCCAGCAGTTACTCCCTTCGACAGGGCTATGGCTACACCTTC. This codes for CASSYSLRQGYGYTF. The V and J genes are TRBV6-6 and TRBJ1-2; TRBD1 aligns across 7 bases. Germline V gene sequence: CDR1 MNHNY, CDR2 SVGAGI (reference sequence). Trimming cost V 0 bases and J 4 bases; bases outside gene matches: 5. This CDR3 comprises 15 residues.

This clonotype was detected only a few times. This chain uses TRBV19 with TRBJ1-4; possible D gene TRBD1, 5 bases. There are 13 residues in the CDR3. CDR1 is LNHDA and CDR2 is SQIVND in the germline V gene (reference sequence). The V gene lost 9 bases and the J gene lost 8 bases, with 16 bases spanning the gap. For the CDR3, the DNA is TGTGCCAGCCTCGAAGGGGAGGACGAAAAACTGTTTTTT. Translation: CASLEGEDEKLFF.

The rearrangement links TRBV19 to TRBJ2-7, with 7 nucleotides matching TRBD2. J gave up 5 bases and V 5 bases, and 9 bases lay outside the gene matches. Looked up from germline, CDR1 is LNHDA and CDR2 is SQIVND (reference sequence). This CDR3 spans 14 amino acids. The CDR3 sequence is CASSPEGTNNEQYF. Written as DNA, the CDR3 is TGTGCCAGTAGTCCCGAGGGGACTAACAACGAGCAGTACTTC.

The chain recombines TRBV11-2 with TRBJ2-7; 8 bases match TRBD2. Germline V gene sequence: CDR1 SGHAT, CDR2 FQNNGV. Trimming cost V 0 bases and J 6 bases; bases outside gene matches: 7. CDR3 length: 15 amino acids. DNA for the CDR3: TGTGCCAGCAGCTTAGACCGGTCGGGGGGGCGCGAGCAGTACTTC. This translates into CASSLDRSGGREQYF.

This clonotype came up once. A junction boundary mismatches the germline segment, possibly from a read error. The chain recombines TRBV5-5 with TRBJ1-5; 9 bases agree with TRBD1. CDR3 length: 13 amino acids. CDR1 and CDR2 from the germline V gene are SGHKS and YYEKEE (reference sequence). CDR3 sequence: CASSFFPEDRGNF. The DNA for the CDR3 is TGTGCCAGCAGCTTTTTCCCCGAGGACAGGGGCAATTTT.

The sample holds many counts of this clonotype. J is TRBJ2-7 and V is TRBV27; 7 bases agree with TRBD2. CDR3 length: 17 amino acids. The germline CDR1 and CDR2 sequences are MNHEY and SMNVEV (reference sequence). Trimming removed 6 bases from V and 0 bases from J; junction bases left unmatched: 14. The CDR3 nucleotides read TGTGCCAGCAGCCCCCGCGTGGCTAGCGGCTTCTCCTACGAGCAGTACTTC. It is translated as CASSPRVASGFSYEQYF.

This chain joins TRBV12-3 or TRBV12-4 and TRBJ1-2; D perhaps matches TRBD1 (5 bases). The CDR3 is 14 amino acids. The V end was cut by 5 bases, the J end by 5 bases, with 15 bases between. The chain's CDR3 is CASSLRGRGYGYTF. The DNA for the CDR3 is TGTGCCAGCAGTCTCCGGGGGAGGGGTTATGGCTACACCTTC.

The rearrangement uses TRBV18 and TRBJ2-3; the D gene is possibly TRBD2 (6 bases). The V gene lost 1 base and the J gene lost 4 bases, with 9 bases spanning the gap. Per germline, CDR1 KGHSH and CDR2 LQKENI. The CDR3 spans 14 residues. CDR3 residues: CASSPLVAADTQYF. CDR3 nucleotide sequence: TGTGCCAGCTCACCACTAGTAGCGGCAGATACGCAGTATTTT. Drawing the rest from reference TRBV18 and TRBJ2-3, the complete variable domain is NAGVMQNPRHLVRRRGQEARLRCSPMKGHSHVYWYRQLPEEGLKFMVYLQKENIIDESGMPKERFSAEFPKEGPSILRIQQVVRGDSAAYFCASSPLVAADTQYFGPGTRLTVL.

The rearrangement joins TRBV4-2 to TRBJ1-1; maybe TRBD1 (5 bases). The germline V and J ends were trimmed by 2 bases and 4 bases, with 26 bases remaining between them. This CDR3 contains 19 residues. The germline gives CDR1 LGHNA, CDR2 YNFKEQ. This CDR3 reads CASSQNARPGTHGATEAFF. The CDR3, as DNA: TGTGCCAGCAGCCAAAATGCCCGACCAGGGACCCACGGAGCCACTGAAGCTTTCTTT.

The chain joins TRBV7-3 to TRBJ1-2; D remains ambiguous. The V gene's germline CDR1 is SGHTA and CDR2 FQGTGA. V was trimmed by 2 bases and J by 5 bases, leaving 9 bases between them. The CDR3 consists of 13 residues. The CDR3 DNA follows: TGTGCCAGCAGCTTACTGGAGGGATATGGCTACACCTTC. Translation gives CASSLLEGYGYTF.

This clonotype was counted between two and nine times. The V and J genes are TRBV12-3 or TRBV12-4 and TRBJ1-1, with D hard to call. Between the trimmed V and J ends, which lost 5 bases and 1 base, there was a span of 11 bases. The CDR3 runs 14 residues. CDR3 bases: TGTGCCAGCAGTCCCTTCAAAGAGAACACTGAAGCTTTCTTT. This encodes CASSPFKENTEAFF.

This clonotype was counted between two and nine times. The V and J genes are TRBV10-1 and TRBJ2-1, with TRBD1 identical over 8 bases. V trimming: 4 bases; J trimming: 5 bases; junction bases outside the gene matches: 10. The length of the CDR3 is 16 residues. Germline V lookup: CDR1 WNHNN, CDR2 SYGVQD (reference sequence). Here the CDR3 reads CASSGRRQGANNEQFF. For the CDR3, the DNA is TGCGCCAGCAGTGGACGAAGGCAGGGGGCCAACAATGAGCAGTTCTTC.

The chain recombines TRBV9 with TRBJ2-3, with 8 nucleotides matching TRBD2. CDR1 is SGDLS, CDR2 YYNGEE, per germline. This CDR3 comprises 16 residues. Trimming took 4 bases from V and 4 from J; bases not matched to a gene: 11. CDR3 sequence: CASSPRGTSGSDTQYF. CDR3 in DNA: TGTGCCAGCAGCCCCCGCGGGACTAGTGGATCAGATACGCAGTATTTT. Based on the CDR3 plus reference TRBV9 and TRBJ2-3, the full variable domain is DSGVTQTPKHLITATGQRVTLRCSPRSGDLSVYWYQQSLDQGLQFLIQYYNGEERAKGNILERFSAQQFPDLHSELNLSSLELGDSALYFCASSPRGTSGSDTQYFGPGTRLTVL.

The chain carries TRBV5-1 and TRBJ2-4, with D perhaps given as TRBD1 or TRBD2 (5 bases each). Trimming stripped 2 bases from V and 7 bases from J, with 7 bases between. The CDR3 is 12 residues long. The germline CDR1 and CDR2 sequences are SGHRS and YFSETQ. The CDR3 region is CASSLEGNIQYF. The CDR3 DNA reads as TGCGCCAGCAGCTTAGAGGGGAACATTCAGTACTTC.

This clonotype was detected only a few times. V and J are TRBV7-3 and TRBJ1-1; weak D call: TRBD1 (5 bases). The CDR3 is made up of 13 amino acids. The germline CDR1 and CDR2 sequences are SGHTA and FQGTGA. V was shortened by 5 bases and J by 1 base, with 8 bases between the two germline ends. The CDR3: CASSMGRNTEAFF. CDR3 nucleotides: TGTGCCAGCAGCATGGGACGGAACACTGAAGCTTTCTTT. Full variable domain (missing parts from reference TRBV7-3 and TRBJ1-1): GAGVSQTPSNKVTEKGKYVELRCDPISGHTALYWYRQSLGQGPEFLIYFQGTGAADDSGLPNDRFFAVRPEGSVSTLKIQRTERGDSAVYLCASSMGRNTEAFFGQGTRLTVV.

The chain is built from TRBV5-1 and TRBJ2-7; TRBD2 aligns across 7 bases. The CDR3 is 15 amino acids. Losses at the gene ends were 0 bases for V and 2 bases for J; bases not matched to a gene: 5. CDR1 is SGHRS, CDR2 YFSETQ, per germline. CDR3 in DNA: TGCGCCAGCAGCTTGGGCTCTAGCGGACCCTACGAGCAGTACTTC. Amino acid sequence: CASSLGSSGPYEQYF.

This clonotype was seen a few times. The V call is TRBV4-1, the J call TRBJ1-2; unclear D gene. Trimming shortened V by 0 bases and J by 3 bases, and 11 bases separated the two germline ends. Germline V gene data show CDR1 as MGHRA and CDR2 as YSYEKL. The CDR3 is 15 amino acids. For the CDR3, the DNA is TGCGCCAGCAGCCAAGAGGCCCAAGCCCACTATGGCTACACCTTC. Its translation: CASSQEAQAHYGYTF.

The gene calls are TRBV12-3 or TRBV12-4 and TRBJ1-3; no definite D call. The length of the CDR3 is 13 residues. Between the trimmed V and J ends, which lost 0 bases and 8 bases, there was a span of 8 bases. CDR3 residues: CASSLAGGDTIYF. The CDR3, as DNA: TGTGCCAGCAGTTTAGCCGGCGGTGACACCATATATTTT.

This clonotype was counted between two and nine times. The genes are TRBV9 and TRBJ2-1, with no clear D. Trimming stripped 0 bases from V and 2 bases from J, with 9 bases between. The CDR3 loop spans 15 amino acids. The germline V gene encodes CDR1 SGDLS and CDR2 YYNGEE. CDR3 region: CASSVGRLTYNEQFF. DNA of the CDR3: TGTGCCAGCAGCGTAGGACGCCTCACCTACAATGAGCAGTTCTTC.

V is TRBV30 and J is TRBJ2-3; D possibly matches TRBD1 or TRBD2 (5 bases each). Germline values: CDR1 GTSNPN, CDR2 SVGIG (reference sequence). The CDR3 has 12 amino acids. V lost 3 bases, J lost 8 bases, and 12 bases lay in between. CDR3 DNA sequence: TGTGCCTGGAGCTTGGGACCCCCTACGCAGTATTTT. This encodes CAWSLGPPTQYF.

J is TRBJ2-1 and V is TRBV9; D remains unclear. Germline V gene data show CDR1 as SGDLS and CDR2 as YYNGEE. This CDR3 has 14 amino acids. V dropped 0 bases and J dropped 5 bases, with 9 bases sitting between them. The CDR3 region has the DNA TGTGCCAGCAGCGTAGGATCGGCCAACAATGAGCAGTTCTTC. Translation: CASSVGSANNEQFF.

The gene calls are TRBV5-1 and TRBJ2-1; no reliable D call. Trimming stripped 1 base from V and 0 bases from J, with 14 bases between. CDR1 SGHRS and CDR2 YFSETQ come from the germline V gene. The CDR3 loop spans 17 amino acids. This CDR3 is CASSLTSPAVSYNEQFF. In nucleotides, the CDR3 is TGCGCCAGCAGCTTGACTTCCCCAGCAGTCTCCTACAATGAGCAGTTCTTC. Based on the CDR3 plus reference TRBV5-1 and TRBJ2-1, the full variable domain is KAGVTQTPRYLIKTRGQQVTLSCSPISGHRSVSWYQQTPGQGLQFLFEYFSETQRNKGNFPGRFSGRQFSNSRSEMNVSTLELGDSALYLCASSLTSPAVSYNEQFFGPGTRLTVL.

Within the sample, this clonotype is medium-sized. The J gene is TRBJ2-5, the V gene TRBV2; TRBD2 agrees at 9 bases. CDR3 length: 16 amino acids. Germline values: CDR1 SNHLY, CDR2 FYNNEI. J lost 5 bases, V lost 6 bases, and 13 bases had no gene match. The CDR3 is CASSASSGGQGETQYF. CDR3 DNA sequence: TGTGCCAGCAGCGCATCCAGCGGGGGGCAAGGGGAGACCCAGTACTTC. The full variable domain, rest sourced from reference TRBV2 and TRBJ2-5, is EPEVTQTPSHQVTQMGQEVILRCVPISNHLYFYWYRQILGQKVEFLVSFYNNEISEKSEIFDDQFSVERPDGSNFTLKIRSTKLEDSAMYFCASSASSGGQGETQYFGPGTRLLVL.